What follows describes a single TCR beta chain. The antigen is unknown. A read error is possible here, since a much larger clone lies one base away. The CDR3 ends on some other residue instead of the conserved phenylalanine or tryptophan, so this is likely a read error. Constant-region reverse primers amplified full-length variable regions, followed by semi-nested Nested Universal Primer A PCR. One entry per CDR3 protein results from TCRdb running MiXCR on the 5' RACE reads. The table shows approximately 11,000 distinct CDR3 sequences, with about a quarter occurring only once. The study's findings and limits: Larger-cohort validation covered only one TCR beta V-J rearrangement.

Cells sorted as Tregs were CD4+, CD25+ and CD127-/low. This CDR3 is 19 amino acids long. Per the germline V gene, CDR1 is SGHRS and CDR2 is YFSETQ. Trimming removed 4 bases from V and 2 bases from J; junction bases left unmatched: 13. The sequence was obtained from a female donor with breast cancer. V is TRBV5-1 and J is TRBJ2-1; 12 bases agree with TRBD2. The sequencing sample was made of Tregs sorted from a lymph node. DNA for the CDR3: TGCGCCAGCAGCGGCCGGCTAGCGGGAGGGCCCTTTCCCTACAATGAGCAGTTCCTC. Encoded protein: CASSGRLAGGPFPYNEQFL.